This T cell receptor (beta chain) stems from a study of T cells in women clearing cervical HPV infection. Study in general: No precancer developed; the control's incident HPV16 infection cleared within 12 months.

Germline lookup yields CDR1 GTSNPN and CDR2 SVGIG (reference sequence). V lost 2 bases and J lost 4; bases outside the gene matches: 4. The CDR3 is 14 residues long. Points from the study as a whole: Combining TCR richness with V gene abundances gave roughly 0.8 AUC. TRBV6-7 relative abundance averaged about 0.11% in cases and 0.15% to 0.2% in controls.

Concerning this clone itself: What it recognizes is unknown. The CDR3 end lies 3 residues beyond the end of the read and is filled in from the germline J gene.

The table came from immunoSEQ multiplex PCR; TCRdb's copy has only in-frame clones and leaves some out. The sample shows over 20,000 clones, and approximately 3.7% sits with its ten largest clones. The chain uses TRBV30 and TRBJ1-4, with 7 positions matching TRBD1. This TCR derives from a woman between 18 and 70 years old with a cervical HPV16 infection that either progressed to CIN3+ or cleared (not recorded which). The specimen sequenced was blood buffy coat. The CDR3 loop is CAWSRRDSNEKLFF. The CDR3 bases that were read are TGTGCCTGGAGTCGCCGGGACAGTAATGAAAAA.